Listed below are T cell receptor beta chains from one sample, sequenced in a study of blood T cell repertoires in COVID-19. The data were produced by immunoSEQ multiplex PCR, yet TCRdb's version contains in-frame clones alone and is incomplete. The sample comprises 53,000 or so clones, 77% of which are singletons, and around 43% rests with the top ten. The material sequenced was peripheral blood. The source of these receptors is a man between 65 and 85 years old with active or convalescent COVID-19. Both conserved end residues are part of each CDR3. A D gene is named only where the DNA matches it firmly. Clone size appears in some rows only: once, few, many, or a class for an expanded clone.

size: -; D: -; V: TRBV15; J: TRBJ1-6; DNA: TGTGCCACCAGCAGAGATAAGTTGACAAACTCACCCCTCCACTTT; CDR3: CATSRDKLTNSPLHF
size: -; D: TRBD2; V: TRBV5-1; J: TRBJ2-1; DNA: TGCGCCAGCAGCTTGGAGGGACTAGCGGGGAGGAGCTCCTACAATGAGCAGTTCTTC; CDR3: CASSLEGLAGRSSYNEQFF
size: -; D: -; V: TRBV7-2; J: TRBJ1-3; DNA: TGTGCCAGCAGCTTCCCGGACAGCTCTGGAAACACCATATATTTT; CDR3: CASSFPDSSGNTIYF
size: -; D: -; V: TRBV7-3; J: TRBJ1-1; DNA: TGTGCCAGCAGCCGAATGGGGGGGACTGAAGCTTTCTTT; CDR3: CASSRMGGTEAFF
size: few; D: -; V: TRBV7-9; J: TRBJ1-6; DNA: TGTGCCAGCAGCCAAGGGGCGGGGTTCTATAATTCACCCCTCCACTTT; CDR3: CASSQGAGFYNSPLHF
size: -; D: -; V: TRBV7-6; J: TRBJ2-1; DNA: TGTGCCAGCAGCTCCGTGGGGGCGGGCCACAATGAGCAGTTCTTC; CDR3: CASSSVGAGHNEQFF
size: once; D: TRBD1; V: TRBV30; J: TRBJ1-6; DNA: TGTGCCTGGAGCGAGCGACAGGGGACCAATTCACCCCTCCACTTT; CDR3: CAWSERQGTNSPLHF
size: -; D: TRBD2; V: TRBV3-1/TRBV3-2; J: TRBJ2-1; DNA: TGTGCCAGCAGCCAAGTGGCTAGCGGGCGCTACAATGAGCAGTTCTTC; CDR3: CASSQVASGRYNEQFF
size: -; D: -; V: TRBV7-8; J: TRBJ2-6; DNA: TGTGCCAGCAGCCCCGAGCAGGGGAAGTCTGGGGCCAACGTCCTGACTTTC; CDR3: CASSPEQGKSGANVLTF
size: -; D: TRBD1; V: TRBV3-1/TRBV3-2; J: TRBJ1-5; DNA: TGTGCCAGCAGCCAAGATCAAAGGGGGCAACAGCCCCAGCATTTT; CDR3: CASSQDQRGQQPQHF
size: -; D: -; V: TRBV28; J: TRBJ1-3; DNA: TGTGCCAGCAGTCTGCCCGCGAGGGGAAACACCATATATTTT; CDR3: CASSLPARGNTIYF
size: -; D: TRBD2; V: TRBV9; J: TRBJ2-3; DNA: TGTGCCAGCAGCTCTCCAGCGGGGGGGTTGGATACGCAGTATTTT; CDR3: CASSSPAGGLDTQYF
size: -; D: TRBD1; V: TRBV10-1; J: TRBJ1-5; DNA: TGCGCCAGCAGAAAGGGACAGGGTTATCATCAGCCCCAGCATTTT; CDR3: CASRKGQGYHQPQHF
size: -; D: -; V: TRBV7-2; J: TRBJ1-5; DNA: TGTGCCAGCAGCTTAGCGCAGGGGAGTCAGCCCCAGCATTTT; CDR3: CASSLAQGSQPQHF
size: -; D: -; V: TRBV6-5; J: TRBJ2-7; DNA: TGTGCCAGCAGGCTACTAGGGAGCTCCTACGAGCAGTACTTC; CDR3: CASRLLGSSYEQYF
size: -; D: -; V: TRBV6-2/TRBV6-3; J: TRBJ1-5; DNA: TGTGCCAGCAGTTACGGAGGGCAAAACAATCAGCCCCAGCATTTT; CDR3: CASSYGGQNNQPQHF
size: -; D: -; V: TRBV29-1; J: TRBJ2-2; DNA: TGCAGCGTTGGGGGACACAACACCGGGGAGCTGTTTTTT; CDR3: CSVGGHNTGELFF
size: once; D: TRBD1; V: TRBV19; J: TRBJ2-5; DNA: TGTGCCAGTAGTATAATGGGTACAGGGGCCCAGTACTTC; CDR3: CASSIMGTGAQYF
size: -; D: TRBD2; V: TRBV7-2; J: TRBJ2-1; DNA: TGTGCCAGCAGCTTGGGGGGGTCCCGGGATGAGCAGTTCTTC; CDR3: CASSLGGSRDEQFF
size: -; D: -; V: TRBV19; J: TRBJ2-3; DNA: TGTGCCAGTAAGTTGGGGCCGGAGGGCGATACGCAGTATTTT; CDR3: CASKLGPEGDTQYF
size: -; D: -; V: TRBV12-3/TRBV12-4; J: TRBJ1-6; DNA: TGTGCCAGCAGCAAAGGGGCCTCTTCACCCCTCCACTTT; CDR3: CASSKGASSPLHF
size: few; D: -; V: TRBV7-3; J: TRBJ2-5; DNA: TGTGCCAGCAGCCCCCACCAGGGCCAAGAGACCCAGTACTTC; CDR3: CASSPHQGQETQYF
size: once; D: -; V: TRBV27; J: TRBJ2-3; DNA: TGTGCCAGCAGTACCTATAATACGCAGTATTTT; CDR3: CASSTYNTQYF
size: -; D: -; V: TRBV9; J: TRBJ2-2; DNA: TGTGCCAGCAGCGTAGGTGGCGGACAAGTGAACACCGGGGAGCTGTTTTTT; CDR3: CASSVGGGQVNTGELFF
size: -; D: TRBD1; V: TRBV6-5; J: TRBJ1-2; DNA: TGTGCCAGCAGTTACGATCTCCGACAGGGGAGAGGCTACACCTTC; CDR3: CASSYDLRQGRGYTF
size: -; D: -; V: TRBV28; J: TRBJ1-1; DNA: TGTGCCAGCAGGTCCCCGGACAGCAGGAAGAACGCTGAAGCTTTCTTT; CDR3: CASRSPDSRKNAEAFF
size: once; D: -; V: TRBV6-5; J: TRBJ2-2; DNA: TGTGCCAGCAGGAGCTCGAGCCGCACCGGGGAGCTGTTTTTT; CDR3: CASRSSSRTGELFF
size: -; D: -; V: TRBV4-3; J: TRBJ1-2; DNA: TGCGCCAGCAGCCCACCGGGACGGGAGGCTGGCTACACCTTC; CDR3: CASSPPGREAGYTF
size: -; D: TRBD2; V: TRBV27; J: TRBJ2-1; DNA: TGTGCCAGCAGTTCAAAGACTAGCGTTCTATCCTACAATGAGCAGTTCTTC; CDR3: CASSSKTSVLSYNEQFF
size: -; D: -; V: TRBV14; J: TRBJ1-1; DNA: TGTGCCAGCAGCCATCGACAGGCCTCTGAAGCTTTCTTT; CDR3: CASSHRQASEAFF
size: few; D: TRBD1; V: TRBV10-3; J: TRBJ1-1; DNA: TGTGCCATCCTGGAGGACAGGGGGGGGAACACTGAAGCTTTCTTT; CDR3: CAILEDRGGNTEAFF
size: -; D: -; V: TRBV5-1; J: TRBJ2-3; DNA: TGCGCCAGCAGCCCAAAGAGGCGACGCACAGATACGCAGTATTTT; CDR3: CASSPKRRRTDTQYF
size: once; D: -; V: TRBV4-1; J: TRBJ1-2; DNA: TGCGCCAGCAGCCAAGTTGGATTGGCAGGGGAGAATGGCTACACCTTC; CDR3: CASSQVGLAGENGYTF
size: -; D: TRBD1; V: TRBV25-1; J: TRBJ2-5; DNA: TGTGCCAGCAGTGACAACAGGGGGTCGAGGATAGAGACCCAGTACTTC; CDR3: CASSDNRGSRIETQYF
size: -; D: -; V: TRBV7-2; J: TRBJ2-2; DNA: TGTGCCAGCAGCTTAGTCGGGAGTGCGAACACCGGGGAGCTGTTTTTT; CDR3: CASSLVGSANTGELFF